The 11 T cell receptor beta chains listed next were all sequenced from one sample in a study of T cell responses to AZD1222 COVID-19 vaccine. Some clones are missing from TCRdb's copy, which holds only in-frame ones; the method was immunoSEQ multiplex PCR. The data contain 88,000 or so clones, around nine tenths of them singletons. The sample was peripheral blood, taken on day 0 of AZD1222 vaccination. These receptors were collected from an adult in good health.

This clone was seen only once. The chain uses TRBV5-6 and TRBJ1-1; D is unclear. The CDR3 contains 13 residues. The germline V and J ends were trimmed by 4 bases and 5 bases, with 12 bases remaining between them. Germline V lookup: CDR1 SGHDT, CDR2 YYEEEE. The CDR3 DNA is TGTGCCAGCAGCATTGTGGGGAGGACTGAAGCTTTCTTT. The encoded protein is CASSIVGRTEAFF.

The genes are TRBV25-1 and TRBJ2-7; TRBD1 matches 9 bases. CDR1 is MGHDK and CDR2 is SYGVNS in the germline V gene. This CDR3 has 14 amino acids. V trimming: 8 bases; J trimming: 5 bases; junction bases outside the gene matches: 10. The CDR3 sequence is CASQTTGGDHEQYF. The CDR3 nucleotides read TGTGCCAGCCAGACGACAGGGGGTGATCACGAGCAGTACTTC.

This chain's CDR3 is CASSQDGPGGAGGGDTQYF. The CDR3 region has the DNA TGCGCCAGCAGCCAAGATGGGCCGGGGGGCGCGGGGGGCGGAGATACGCAGTATTTT. The chain employs TRBV4-3 and TRBJ2-3; TRBD2 matches 8 bases. CDR3 length: 19 amino acids. Germline CDR1 is LGHNA and CDR2 is YSLEER. With V trimmed by 0 bases and J by 5 bases, 16 bases remained unmatched.

The rearrangement links TRBV19 to TRBJ2-2; 7 bases map to TRBD2. Germline V gives CDR1 LNHDA, CDR2 SQIVND (reference sequence). V lost 7 bases and J lost 2; bases outside the gene matches: 7. The CDR3 sequence is 15 residues long. The CDR3, as DNA: TGTGCCAGTACCTTGCGCGGGAGTAACACCGGGGAGCTGTTTTTT. Protein: CASTLRGSNTGELFF. Combining the CDR3 with reference TRBV19 and TRBJ2-2 gives the whole variable domain DGGITQSPKYLFRKEGQNVTLSCEQNLNHDAMYWYRQDPGQGLRLIYYSQIVNDFQKGDIAEGYSVSREKKESFPLTVTSAQKNPTAFYLCASTLRGSNTGELFFGEGSRLTVL.

The chain couples TRBV6-4 to TRBJ2-1; D is perhaps TRBD1 (5 bases). The CDR3 length is 12 residues. Trimming pared 3 bases from V and 7 bases from J, leaving 7 bases between. Germline V lookup: CDR1 MRHNA, CDR2 SNTAGT. This CDR3 reads CASSESGNEQFF. The CDR3, as DNA: TGTGCCAGCAGTGAGTCAGGGAATGAGCAGTTCTTC.

The chain is built from TRBV6-5 and TRBJ2-7; D is unclear. Germline values: CDR1 MNHEY, CDR2 SVGAGI. The CDR3 has 15 amino acids. V shed 2 bases and J shed 1 base, with 12 bases lying between them. Here the CDR3 reads CASSYGQYPSYEQYF. DNA of the CDR3: TGTGCCAGCAGTTACGGCCAGTACCCTTCCTACGAGCAGTACTTC.

The chain links TRBV3-1 (or the pseudogene TRBV3-2) to TRBJ1-6; D gene unclear. The CDR3 spans 17 residues. V lost 2 bases and J 0 bases, leaving 11 bases between the germline ends. CDR1 and CDR2 from the germline V gene are LGHDT and YNNKEL (reference sequence). The CDR3 protein is CASSQPDGSSYNSPLHF. The CDR3 DNA is TGTGCCAGCAGCCAACCCGACGGGAGCTCCTATAATTCACCCCTCCACTTT.

The rearrangement links TRBV11-2 to TRBJ1-1; D is possibly TRBD1 (5 bases). Germline-derived CDR1 and CDR2 are SGHAT and FQNNGV. This CDR3 comprises 14 residues. Trimming removed 5 bases at V and 0 bases at J, with 10 bases between. CDR3 loop: CASSRGFLNTEAFF. CDR3 bases: TGTGCCAGCAGCCGGGGGTTCCTGAACACTGAAGCTTTCTTT. The entire variable domain, with the rest obtained from reference TRBV11-2 and TRBJ1-1, is as follows: EAGVAQSPRYKIIEKRQSVAFWCNPISGHATLYWYQQILGQGPKLLIQFQNNGVVDDSQLPKDRFSAERLKGVDSTLKIQPAKLEDSAVYLCASSRGFLNTEAFFGQGTRLTVV.

V and J are TRBV19 and TRBJ1-1; a possible D gene is TRBD1 (5 bases). The germline gives CDR1 LNHDA, CDR2 SQIVND (reference sequence). The CDR3 length is 13 residues. V dropped 0 bases and J dropped 6 bases, with 8 bases sitting between them. CDR3 nucleotide sequence: TGTGCCAGTAGTATAGAACGGGGCGCTGAAGCTTTCTTT. Its protein product is CASSIERGAEAFF. The full variable domain, rest sourced from reference TRBV19 and TRBJ1-1, is DGGITQSPKYLFRKEGQNVTLSCEQNLNHDAMYWYRQDPGQGLRLIYYSQIVNDFQKGDIAEGYSVSREKKESFPLTVTSAQKNPTAFYLCASSIERGAEAFFGQGTRLTVV.

The chain carries TRBV21-1 and TRBJ2-7. TRBV21-1 is listed as a pseudogene. There are 12 residues in the CDR3. DNA of the CDR3: TGTGCCAGCAGCAATGCCGCCTACGAGCAGTACTTC. Its translation: CASSNAAYEQYF.

This sequence joins TRBV28 and TRBJ2-7; 8 bases are a match to TRBD2. The CDR3 contains 16 residues. Germline-derived CDR1 and CDR2 are MDHEN and SYDVKM. Losses at the gene ends were 3 bases for V and 5 bases for J; bases not matched to a gene: 12. Written as DNA, the CDR3 is TGTGCCAGCAGTTTTAGACTCGGGGGGGGTGCGAACGAGCAGTACTTC. Translated: CASSFRLGGGANEQYF.